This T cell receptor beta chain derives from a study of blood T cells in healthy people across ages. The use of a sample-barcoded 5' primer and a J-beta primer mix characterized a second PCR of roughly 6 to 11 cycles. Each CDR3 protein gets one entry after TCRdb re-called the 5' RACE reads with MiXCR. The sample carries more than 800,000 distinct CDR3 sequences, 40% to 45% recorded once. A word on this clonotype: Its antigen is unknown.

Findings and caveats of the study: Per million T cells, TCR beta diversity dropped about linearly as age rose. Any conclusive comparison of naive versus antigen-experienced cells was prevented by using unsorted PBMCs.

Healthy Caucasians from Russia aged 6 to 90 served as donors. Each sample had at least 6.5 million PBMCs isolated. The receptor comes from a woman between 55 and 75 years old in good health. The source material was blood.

The CDR3, as DNA: TGTGCCAGCAGTGAATCGACAGAGCAGTACTTC. It is translated as CASSESTEQYF. This chain joins TRBV25-1 and TRBJ2-7; the D is unclear. The CDR3 runs 11 residues. Trimming took 1 base from V and 7 from J, leaving 5 bases between them. CDR1 MGHDK and CDR2 SYGVNS come from the germline V gene.